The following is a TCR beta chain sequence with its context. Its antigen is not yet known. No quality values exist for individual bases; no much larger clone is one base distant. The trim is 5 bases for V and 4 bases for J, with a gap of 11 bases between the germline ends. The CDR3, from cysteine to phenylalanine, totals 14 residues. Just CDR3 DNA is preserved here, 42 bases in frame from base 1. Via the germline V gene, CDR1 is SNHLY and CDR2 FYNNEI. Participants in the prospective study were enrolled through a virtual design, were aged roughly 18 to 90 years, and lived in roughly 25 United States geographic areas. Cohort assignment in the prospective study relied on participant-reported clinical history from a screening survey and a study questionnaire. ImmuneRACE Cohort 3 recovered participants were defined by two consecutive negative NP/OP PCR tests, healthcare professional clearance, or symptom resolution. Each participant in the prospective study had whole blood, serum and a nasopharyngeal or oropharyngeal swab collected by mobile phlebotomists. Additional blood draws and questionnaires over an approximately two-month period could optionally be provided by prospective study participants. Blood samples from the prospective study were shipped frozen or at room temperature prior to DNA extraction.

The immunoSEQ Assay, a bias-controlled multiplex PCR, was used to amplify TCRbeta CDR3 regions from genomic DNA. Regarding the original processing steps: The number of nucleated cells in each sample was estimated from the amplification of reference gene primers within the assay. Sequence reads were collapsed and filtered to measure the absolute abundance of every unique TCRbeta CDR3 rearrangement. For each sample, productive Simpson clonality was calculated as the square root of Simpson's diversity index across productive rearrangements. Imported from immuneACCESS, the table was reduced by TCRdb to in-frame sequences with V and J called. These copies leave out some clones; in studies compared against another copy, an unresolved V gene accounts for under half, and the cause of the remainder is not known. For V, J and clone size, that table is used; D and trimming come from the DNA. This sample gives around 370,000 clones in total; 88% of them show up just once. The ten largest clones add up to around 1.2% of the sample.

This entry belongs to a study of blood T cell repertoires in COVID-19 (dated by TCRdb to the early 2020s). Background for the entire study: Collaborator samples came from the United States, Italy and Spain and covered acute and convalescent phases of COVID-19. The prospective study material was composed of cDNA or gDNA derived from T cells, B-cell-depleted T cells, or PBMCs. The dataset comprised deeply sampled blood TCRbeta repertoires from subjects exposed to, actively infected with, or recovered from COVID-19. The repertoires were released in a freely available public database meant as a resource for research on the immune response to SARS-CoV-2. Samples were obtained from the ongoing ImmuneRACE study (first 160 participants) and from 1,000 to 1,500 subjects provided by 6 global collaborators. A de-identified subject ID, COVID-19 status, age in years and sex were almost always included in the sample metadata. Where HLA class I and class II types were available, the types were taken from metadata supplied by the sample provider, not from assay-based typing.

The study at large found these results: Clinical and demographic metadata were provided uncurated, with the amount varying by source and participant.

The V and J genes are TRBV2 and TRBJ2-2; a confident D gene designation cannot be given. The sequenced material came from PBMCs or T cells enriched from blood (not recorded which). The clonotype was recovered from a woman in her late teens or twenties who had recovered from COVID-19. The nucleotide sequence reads TGTGCCAGCAGTCCTCCCGCAGGCACCGGGGAGCTGTTTTTT. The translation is CASSPPAGTGELFF.